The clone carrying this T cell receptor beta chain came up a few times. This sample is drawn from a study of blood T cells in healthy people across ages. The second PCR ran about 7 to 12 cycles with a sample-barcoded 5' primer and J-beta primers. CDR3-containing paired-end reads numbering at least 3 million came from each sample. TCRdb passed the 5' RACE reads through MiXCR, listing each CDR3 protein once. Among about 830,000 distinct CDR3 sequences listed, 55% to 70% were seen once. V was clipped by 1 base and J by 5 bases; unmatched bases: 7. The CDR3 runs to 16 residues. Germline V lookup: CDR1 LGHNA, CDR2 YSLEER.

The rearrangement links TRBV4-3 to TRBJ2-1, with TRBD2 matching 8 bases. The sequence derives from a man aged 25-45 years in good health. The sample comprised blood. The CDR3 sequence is CASSQGSGREDNEQFF. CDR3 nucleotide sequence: TGCGCCAGCAGCCAAGGCAGCGGGAGAGAGGACAATGAGCAGTTCTTC.